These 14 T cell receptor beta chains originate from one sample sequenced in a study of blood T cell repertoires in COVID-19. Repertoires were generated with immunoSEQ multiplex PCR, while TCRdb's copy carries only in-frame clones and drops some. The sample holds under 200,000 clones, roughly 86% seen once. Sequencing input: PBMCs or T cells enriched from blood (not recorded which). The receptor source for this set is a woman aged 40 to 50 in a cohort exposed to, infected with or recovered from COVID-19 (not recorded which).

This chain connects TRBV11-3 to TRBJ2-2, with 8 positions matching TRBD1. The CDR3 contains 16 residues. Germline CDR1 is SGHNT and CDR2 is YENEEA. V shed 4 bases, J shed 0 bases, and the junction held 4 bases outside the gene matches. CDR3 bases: TGTGCCAGCAGCTCACGGACAGGGTCGAACACCGGGGAGCTGTTTTTT. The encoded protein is CASSSRTGSNTGELFF.

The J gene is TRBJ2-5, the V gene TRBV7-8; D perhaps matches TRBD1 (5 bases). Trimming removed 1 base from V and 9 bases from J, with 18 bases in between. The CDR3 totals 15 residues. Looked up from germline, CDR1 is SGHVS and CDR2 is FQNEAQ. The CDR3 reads CASSLGATPKGAQYF. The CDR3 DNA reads TGTGCCAGCAGCTTAGGAGCGACCCCGAAAGGGGCCCAGTACTTC.

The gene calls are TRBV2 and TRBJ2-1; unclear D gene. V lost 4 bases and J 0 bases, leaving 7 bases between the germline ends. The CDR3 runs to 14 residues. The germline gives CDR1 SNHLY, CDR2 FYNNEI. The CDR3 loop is CASSVASSYNEQFF. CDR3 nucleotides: TGTGCCAGCAGTGTCGCGAGCTCCTACAATGAGCAGTTCTTC. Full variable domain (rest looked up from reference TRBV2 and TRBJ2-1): EPEVTQTPSHQVTQMGQEVILRCVPISNHLYFYWYRQILGQKVEFLVSFYNNEISEKSEIFDDQFSVERPDGSNFTLKIRSTKLEDSAMYFCASSVASSYNEQFFGPGTRLTVL.

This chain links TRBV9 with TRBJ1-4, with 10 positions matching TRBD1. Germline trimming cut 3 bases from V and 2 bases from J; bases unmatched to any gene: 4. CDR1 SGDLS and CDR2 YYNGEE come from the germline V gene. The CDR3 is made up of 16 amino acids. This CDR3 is CASSAGQGMTNEKLFF. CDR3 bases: TGTGCCAGCAGCGCGGGACAGGGGATGACTAATGAAAAACTGTTTTTT.

The CDR3 DNA follows: TGTGCCAGCAGCTCCCGGGCTAGCTTATCCCCTGAGCAGTTCTTC. It encodes CASSSRASLSPEQFF. This chain connects TRBV27 to TRBJ2-1, with a tentative D call TRBD2 (5 bases). The CDR3 loop spans 15 amino acids. V dropped 6 bases and J dropped 9 bases, with 21 bases sitting between them. CDR1 and CDR2 (germline): MNHEY, SMNVEV (reference sequence).

CDR3 sequence reads: CAWSLGTGHTEAFF. CDR3 DNA sequence: TGTGCCTGGAGTCTCGGGACAGGTCACACTGAAGCTTTCTTT. The chain uses TRBV30 and TRBJ1-1, with TRBD1 matching over 8 bases. The CDR3 is 14 residues long. The germline V gene encodes CDR1 GTSNPN and CDR2 SVGIG (reference sequence). J gave up 3 bases and V 2 bases, and 5 bases lay outside the gene matches.

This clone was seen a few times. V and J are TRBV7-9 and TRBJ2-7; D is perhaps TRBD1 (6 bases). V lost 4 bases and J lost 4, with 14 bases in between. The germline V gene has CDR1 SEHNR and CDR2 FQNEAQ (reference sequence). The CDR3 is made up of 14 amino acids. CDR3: CASSSSGVNYEQYF. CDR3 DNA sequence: TGTGCCAGCAGCTCGTCAGGGGTGAATTACGAGCAGTACTTC. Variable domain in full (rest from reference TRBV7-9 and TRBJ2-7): DTGVSQNPRHKITKRGQNVTFRCDPISEHNRLYWYRQTLGQGPEFLTYFQNEAQLEKSRLLSDRFSAERPKGSFSTLEIQRTEQGDSAMYLCASSSSGVNYEQYFGPGTRLTVT.

The CDR3 coding sequence is TGCAGCGCCAAGAATCCAGGGTACACTGAAGCTTTCTTT. This translates into CSAKNPGYTEAFF. J is TRBJ1-1 and V is TRBV29-1; D might be TRBD1 (5 bases). This CDR3 has 13 residues. Germline-derived CDR1 and CDR2 are SQVTM and ANQGSEA. The ends were cut back, 7 bases at V and 3 bases at J, with 15 bases in the middle.

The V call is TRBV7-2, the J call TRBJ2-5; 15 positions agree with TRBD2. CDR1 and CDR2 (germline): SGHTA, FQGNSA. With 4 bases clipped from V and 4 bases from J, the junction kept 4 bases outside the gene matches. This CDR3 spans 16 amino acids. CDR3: CASSWTSGGALETQYF. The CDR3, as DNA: TGTGCCAGCAGCTGGACTAGCGGGGGGGCTTTAGAGACCCAGTACTTC.

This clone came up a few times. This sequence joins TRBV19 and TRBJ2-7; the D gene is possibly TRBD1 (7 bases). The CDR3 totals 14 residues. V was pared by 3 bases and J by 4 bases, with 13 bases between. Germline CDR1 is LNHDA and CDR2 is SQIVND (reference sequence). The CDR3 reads CASSIQGGRYEQYF. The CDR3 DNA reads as TGTGCCAGTAGTATTCAGGGGGGAAGGTACGAGCAGTACTTC.

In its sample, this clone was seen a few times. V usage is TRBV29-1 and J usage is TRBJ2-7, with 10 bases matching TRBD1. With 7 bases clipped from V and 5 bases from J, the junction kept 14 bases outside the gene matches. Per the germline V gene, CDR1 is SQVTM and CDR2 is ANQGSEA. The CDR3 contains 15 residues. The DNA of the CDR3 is TGCAGCGCCCGGGGTGGACAGGGGGGATCCAACGAGCAGTACTTC. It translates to CSARGGQGGSNEQYF.

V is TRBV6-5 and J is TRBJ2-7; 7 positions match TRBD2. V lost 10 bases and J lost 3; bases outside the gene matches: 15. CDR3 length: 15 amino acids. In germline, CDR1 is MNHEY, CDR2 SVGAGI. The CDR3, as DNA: TGTGCCACCTTTGGGGGGGGAGGGAACAACTACGAGCAGTACTTC. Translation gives CATFGGGGNNYEQYF.

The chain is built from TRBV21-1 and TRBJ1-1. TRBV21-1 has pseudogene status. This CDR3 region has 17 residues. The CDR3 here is CASSKDFPGFMNTEAFF. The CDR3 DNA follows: TGTGCCAGCAGCAAAGATTTCCCGGGGTTCATGAACACTGAAGCTTTCTTT.

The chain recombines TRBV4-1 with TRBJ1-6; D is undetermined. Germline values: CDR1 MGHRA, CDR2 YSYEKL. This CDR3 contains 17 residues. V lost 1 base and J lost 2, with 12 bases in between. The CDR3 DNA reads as TGCGCCAGCAGCCAAGGGGCGGAGGCAGCCTATAATTCACCCCTCCACTTT. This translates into CASSQGAEAAYNSPLHF.